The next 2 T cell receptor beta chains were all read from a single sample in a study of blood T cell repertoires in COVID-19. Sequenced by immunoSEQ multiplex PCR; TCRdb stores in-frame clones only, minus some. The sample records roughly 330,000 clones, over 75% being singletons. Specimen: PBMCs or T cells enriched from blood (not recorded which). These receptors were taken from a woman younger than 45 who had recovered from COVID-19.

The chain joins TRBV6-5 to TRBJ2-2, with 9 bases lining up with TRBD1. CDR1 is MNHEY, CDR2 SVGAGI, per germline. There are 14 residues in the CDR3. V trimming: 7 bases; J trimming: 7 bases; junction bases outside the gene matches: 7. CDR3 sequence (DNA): TGTGCCAGCACCAGACAGGGGGGGAGCGGGGAGCTGTTTTTT. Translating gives CASTRQGGSGELFF.

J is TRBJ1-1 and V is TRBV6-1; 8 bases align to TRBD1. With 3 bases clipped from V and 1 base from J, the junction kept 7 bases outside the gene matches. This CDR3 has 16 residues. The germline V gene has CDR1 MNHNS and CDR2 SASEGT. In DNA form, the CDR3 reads TGTGCCAGCAGTGATAGGGACAGGAGGTGGAACACTGAAGCTTTCTTT. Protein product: CASSDRDRRWNTEAFF.